Below, one T cell receptor beta chain is given with its context. The antigen is not known. This specimen belongs to a study of regulatory dendritic cells for organ transplantation. CD4+ or CD8+ T cells were sorted as naive CD45RA+ or memory CD45RO+. Measured with immunoSEQ multiplex PCR; TCRdb has only the in-frame clones, and not every one. The sample contains some 5,700 clones, more than 55% of which appear only once. Study observations and caveats: Among resting subsets, memory CD8+ cells contained the most alloreactive clonotypes. Memory CD8+ T cells were the most oligoclonal; naive cells were highly diverse. Regulatory dendritic cells appeared to expand memory CD8+ clones less than mature ones.

The CDR3 contains 13 residues. V was shortened by 4 bases and J by 1 base, with 7 bases between the two germline ends. Per germline, CDR1 MNHGY and CDR2 SVAAGI. The sequence derives from a human donor in good health. The specimen was memory CD8+ T cells from blood. Subset specified: CD45RO+ memory T cells. The J gene is TRBJ1-1, the V gene TRBV6-9; D unclear. The CDR3 DNA reads TGTGCCAGCAGTTCGTCAGGGAACACTGAAGCTTTCTTT. This encodes CASSSSGNTEAFF.